One sample yielded the 31 T cell receptor beta chains listed below, sequenced in a study of shared clonotypes between healthy human individuals. Method: immunoSEQ multiplex PCR; TCRdb's copy keeps in-frame clones and lacks some. The sample includes 2,100,000 or so clones, 90% to 96% of them seen just once. Sequencing used naive CD4+ T cells sorted from blood. As to subset: CD45RA+ positively selected. Receptors were obtained from a man aged 18-30 years in good health.

The chain uses TRBV2 and TRBJ2-7; 12 bases are shared with TRBD2. Per the germline V gene, CDR1 is SNHLY and CDR2 is FYNNEI. CDR3 length equals 16 residues. Trimming took 8 bases from V and 5 from J; bases not matched to a gene: 13. The CDR3 DNA sequence: TGTGCCAGCGTTGGGCTAGCGGGAGGGTCATATAACGAGCAGTACTTC. This translates into CASVGLAGGSYNEQYF.

The CDR3, as DNA: TGCAGCGTTCAGACCCAGACCACAGATACGCAGTATTTT. Protein: CSVQTQTTDTQYF. V gene TRBV29-1 combines with J gene TRBJ2-3; D ambiguous. V was clipped by 5 bases and J by 2 bases, with 11 bases between them. Germline CDR1 is SQVTM and CDR2 is ANQGSEA. There are 13 residues in the CDR3.

The chain carries TRBV4-1 and TRBJ2-3; 11 bases are shared with TRBD2. After removal of 3 bases from V and 2 bases from J, the junction contained 7 bases not matched to a gene. Germline V gene sequence: CDR1 MGHRA, CDR2 YSYEKL. The CDR3 covers 17 residues. CDR3 sequence: CASSHDISGGATDTQYF. The CDR3 DNA follows: TGCGCCAGCAGCCATGACATTAGCGGGGGGGCCACAGATACGCAGTATTTT.

This clone was recorded once. This chain links TRBV20-1 with TRBJ1-2; maybe TRBD1 (5 bases). The V and J ends lost 7 bases and 7 bases respectively, with 10 bases between them. The CDR3 loop spans 10 amino acids. Germline CDR1 DFQATT, CDR2 SNEGSKA (reference sequence). The chain's CDR3 is CSGGKSGYTF. DNA of the CDR3: TGCAGTGGGGGGAAGAGTGGCTACACCTTC.

A single count supports this clone. The chain combines TRBV7-2 with TRBJ1-3, with D unresolved. V lost 5 bases and J lost 4, with 9 bases in between. The germline CDR1 and CDR2 sequences are SGHTA and FQGNSA. The CDR3 is 13 amino acids. The CDR3 is CASSPPLGNTIYF. The CDR3 DNA follows: TGTGCCAGCAGCCCCCCCTTGGGAAACACCATATATTTT.

The chain is built from TRBV5-4 and TRBJ1-2; TRBD1 agrees at 12 bases. Germline V gene data show CDR1 as SGHNT and CDR2 as YYREEE (reference sequence). Germline trimming cut 3 bases from V and 7 bases from J; bases unmatched to any gene: 4. The CDR3 runs to 14 residues. CDR3 DNA sequence: TGTGCCAGCAGCTCTCCGGGACAGGGGGCTGGCTACACCTTC. It encodes CASSSPGQGAGYTF.

This chain joins TRBV25-1 and TRBJ1-1; weak D call: TRBD1 (6 bases). This CDR3 spans 11 amino acids. Germline V CDR1 and CDR2: MGHDK, SYGVNS. V lost 4 bases and J lost 8, with 8 bases in between. DNA of the CDR3: TGTGCCAGCAGTGGAGGGACAGAAGCTTTCTTT. Protein product: CASSGGTEAFF.

The chain recombines TRBV10-2 with TRBJ2-7, with D uncertain. Germline loops: CDR1 WSHSY, CDR2 SAAADI. There are 14 residues in the CDR3. With 0 bases removed from V and 3 bases from J, the gap between germline ends came to 9 bases. The CDR3 coding sequence is TGCGCCAGCAGTGAGTCGGTCGGCCGCTACGAGCAGTACTTC. It encodes CASSESVGRYEQYF.

This chain links TRBV5-1 with TRBJ2-2; 7 positions match TRBD2. The germline V gene has CDR1 SGHRS and CDR2 YFSETQ. This CDR3 is 16 amino acids long. Germline trimming cut 2 bases from V and 7 bases from J; bases unmatched to any gene: 11. The CDR3 nucleotides read TGCGCCAGCAGCTTAAACCTTGCGGGGGTGTACGGGGAGCTGTTTTTT. It encodes CASSLNLAGVYGELFF. The whole variable domain, filled in from reference TRBV5-1 and TRBJ2-2, reads KAGVTQTPRYLIKTRGQQVTLSCSPISGHRSVSWYQQTPGQGLQFLFEYFSETQRNKGNFPGRFSGRQFSNSRSEMNVSTLELGDSALYLCASSLNLAGVYGELFFGEGSRLTVL.

The gene calls are TRBV11-3 and TRBJ2-7; 7 bases fit TRBD1. This CDR3 has 14 residues. Germline V lookup: CDR1 SGHNT, CDR2 YENEEA. With V trimmed by 1 base and J by 1 base, 1 base remained unmatched. The CDR3 DNA follows: TGTGCCAGCAGCTTAGGGGGACAGTCCTACGAGCAGTACTTC. It specifies CASSLGGQSYEQYF. Combining the CDR3 with reference TRBV11-3 and TRBJ2-7 gives the whole variable domain EAGVVQSPRYKIIEKKQPVAFWCNPISGHNTLYWYLQNLGQGPELLIRYENEEAVDDSQLPKDRFSAERLKGVDSTLKIQPAELGDSAVYLCASSLGGQSYEQYFGPGTRLTVT.

The chain couples TRBV7-9 to TRBJ2-4; 9 nucleotides align to TRBD2. The CDR3 totals 19 residues. V lost 5 bases, J lost 1 base, and 15 bases stayed unmatched. Looked up from germline, CDR1 is SEHNR and CDR2 is FQNEAQ (reference sequence). CDR3: CASSPSDRASGTAKNIQYF. CDR3 sequence (DNA): TGTGCCAGCAGCCCATCAGACAGGGCTAGCGGGACGGCCAAAAACATTCAGTACTTC.

Note on this clone: The junction and the germline gene differ at one end; a read error may be behind it. The chain links TRBV2 to TRBJ2-7, with D unclear. From germline, CDR1 is SNHLY and CDR2 FYNNEI. The length of the CDR3 is 10 residues. The CDR3 is CASSESGYHF. In DNA, the CDR3 is TGTGCCAGCAGTGAAAGTGGCTACCATTTC.

J is TRBJ2-1 and V is TRBV29-1; 8 positions agree with TRBD2. This CDR3 has 15 amino acids. The germline CDR1 and CDR2 sequences are SQVTM and ANQGSEA. With V trimmed by 4 bases and J by 7 bases, 12 bases remained unmatched. This CDR3 reads CSVVIPSGWKNEQFF. The CDR3, as DNA: TGCAGCGTTGTTATCCCTAGCGGGTGGAAAAATGAGCAGTTCTTC.

This clone occurred once. The rearrangement joins TRBV9 to TRBJ2-7; D is unresolved. This CDR3 region has 15 residues. Germline V CDR1 and CDR2: SGDLS, YYNGEE. Trimming stripped 3 bases from V and 0 bases from J, with 13 bases between. CDR3 sequence reads: CASSANPQSSYEQYF. The DNA for the CDR3 is TGTGCCAGCAGCGCGAATCCGCAATCCTCCTACGAGCAGTACTTC.

The chain is built from TRBV9 and TRBJ1-6, with D possibly matching TRBD1 (6 bases). Germline V gene sequence: CDR1 SGDLS, CDR2 YYNGEE. The CDR3 length is 15 residues. V lost 0 bases, J lost 6 bases, and 10 bases lay in between. The chain's CDR3 is CASSVAGHPNSPLHF. CDR3 bases: TGTGCCAGCAGCGTAGCGGGACACCCTAATTCACCCCTCCACTTT.

This chain joins TRBV7-9 and TRBJ2-3; D possibly corresponds to TRBD2 (5 bases). The V end lost 1 base, the J end lost 0 bases, and 11 bases lay between the germline ends. The CDR3 runs to 16 residues. Germline V gene data show CDR1 as SEHNR and CDR2 as FQNEAQ (reference sequence). CDR3 DNA sequence: TGTGCCAGCAGCTTAGGAGGGCCTAGGAGCACAGATACGCAGTATTTT. This codes for CASSLGGPRSTDTQYF.

Regarding this clone: The sample contains more than one DNA sequence encoding this CDR3. V gene TRBV7-9 combines with J gene TRBJ2-1; D ambiguous. CDR1 SEHNR and CDR2 FQNEAQ come from the germline V gene (reference sequence). Trimming cost V 5 bases and J 0 bases, with 8 bases left between them. The CDR3 sequence is 14 residues long. For the CDR3, the DNA is TGTGCCAGCAGCCCGGGCGGCTCCTACAATGAGCAGTTCTTC. Translated: CASSPGGSYNEQFF.

CDR3 amino acids: CASLPGQGSLQPQHF. CDR3 in DNA: TGTGCCAGTCTTCCGGGACAGGGCAGTCTGCAGCCCCAGCATTTT. The chain uses TRBV6-1 and TRBJ1-5; TRBD1 matches at 9 bases. This CDR3 contains 15 residues. Per the germline V gene, CDR1 is MNHNS and CDR2 is SASEGT. J gave up 7 bases and V 9 bases, and 13 bases lay outside the gene matches.

The rearrangement links TRBV14 to TRBJ2-7; the match to TRBD2 covers 13 bases. Trimming cost V 4 bases and J 3 bases; bases outside gene matches: 3. This CDR3 region has 15 residues. Per germline, CDR1 SGHDN and CDR2 FVKESK. The CDR3 reads CASSLRTSGSYEQYF. The CDR3 coding sequence is TGTGCCAGCAGCCTTCGGACTAGCGGGAGCTACGAGCAGTACTTC.

The chain combines TRBV11-3 with TRBJ2-3, with D unclear. The V end was cut by 0 bases, the J end by 12 bases, with 10 bases between. Germline V gene lookup returns CDR1 SGHNT and CDR2 YENEEA. This CDR3 is built from 12 residues. CDR3 sequence: CASSLDGSLQYF. The CDR3 DNA follows: TGTGCCAGCAGCTTAGACGGTAGCCTCCAGTATTTT.

As regards this clone: At the DNA level, this CDR3 is encoded by other sequences in the same sample as well. V usage is TRBV6-5 and J usage is TRBJ2-7; the D is unclear. The V and J ends lost 6 bases and 1 base respectively, with 10 bases between them. Germline V CDR1 and CDR2: MNHEY, SVGAGI. CDR3 length: 13 amino acids. CDR3 bases: TGTGCCAGCAGCCGCAGTGGTTCCTACGAGCAGTACTTC. Encoded protein: CASSRSGSYEQYF.

The table lists this clone with a count of one. The CDR3 DNA follows: TGTGCCAGCAGTAGACAGGGGCGGGAAAAACTGTTTTTT. Its translation is CASSRQGREKLFF. The rearrangement joins TRBV6-1 to TRBJ1-4, with 8 bases that match TRBD1. This CDR3 is 13 amino acids long. Unmatched junction bases numbered 4, after V lost 5 bases and J lost 8 bases. Germline V CDR1 and CDR2: MNHNS, SASEGT.

The chain carries TRBV7-9 and TRBJ2-7, with 9 bases aligning to TRBD2. J was trimmed by 6 bases and V by 6 bases; bases with no gene match: 6. Germline V gene sequence: CDR1 SEHNR, CDR2 FQNEAQ (reference sequence). There are 13 residues in the CDR3. CDR3 amino acids: CASSWIAGVEQYF. In DNA, the CDR3 is TGTGCCAGCAGTTGGATAGCGGGAGTCGAGCAGTACTTC.

The genes are TRBV2 and TRBJ2-5, with D possibly TRBD1 on 6 matching bases. Trimming pared 5 bases from V and 4 bases from J, leaving 14 bases between. Germline CDR1 is SNHLY and CDR2 is FYNNEI. The CDR3 runs 14 residues. The CDR3, as DNA: TGTGCCAGCAGTATAGAGCTAGGGGGAGAGACCCAGTACTTC. It translates to CASSIELGGETQYF. The full variable domain, with the rest looked up from reference TRBV2 and TRBJ2-5, is EPEVTQTPSHQVTQMGQEVILRCVPISNHLYFYWYRQILGQKVEFLVSFYNNEISEKSEIFDDQFSVERPDGSNFTLKIRSTKLEDSAMYFCASSIELGGETQYFGPGTRLLVL.

This clone is a singleton in its sample. At the DNA level, this CDR3 is encoded by other sequences in the same sample as well. The chain carries TRBV10-3 and TRBJ2-1; D is uncertain. V was pared by 0 bases and J by 0 bases, with 6 bases between. The CDR3 consists of 15 residues. Germline CDR1 and CDR2: ENHRY and SYGVKD. In DNA form, the CDR3 reads TGTGCCATCAGTGAGTCTGGCAGCTCCTACAATGAGCAGTTCTTC. It specifies CAISESGSSYNEQFF.

The genes are TRBV19 and TRBJ2-7; TRBD2 matches 12 bases. The CDR3 extends over 15 amino acids. V trimming: 4 bases; J trimming: 4 bases; junction bases outside the gene matches: 5. The germline gives CDR1 LNHDA, CDR2 SQIVND (reference sequence). CDR3 DNA sequence: TGTGCCAGTAGTACCGCACTAGCGGGAGGTTACGAGCAGTACTTC. Translating it yields CASSTALAGGYEQYF. The complete variable domain, with remaining parts taken from reference TRBV19 and TRBJ2-7, reads DGGITQSPKYLFRKEGQNVTLSCEQNLNHDAMYWYRQDPGQGLRLIYYSQIVNDFQKGDIAEGYSVSREKKESFPLTVTSAQKNPTAFYLCASSTALAGGYEQYFGPGTRLTVT.

This chain uses TRBV7-2 with TRBJ1-1; a possible D gene is TRBD1 (6 bases). The V gene's germline CDR1 is SGHTA and CDR2 FQGNSA. Between the trimmed V and J ends, which lost 1 base and 13 bases, there was a span of 13 bases. This CDR3 is 12 amino acids long. CDR3 coding DNA: TGTGCCAGCAGCTTAGGGCAGGGACACGTTTTCTTT. Translated, it gives CASSLGQGHVFF.

Comments on this clone: At the DNA level, this CDR3 is encoded by other sequences in the same sample as well. V is TRBV6-5 and J is TRBJ2-7, with 8 bases fitting TRBD2. V lost 5 bases and J lost 2; bases outside the gene matches: 5. The CDR3 sequence is 14 residues long. CDR1 is MNHEY, CDR2 SVGAGI, per germline. CDR3: CASSPAGGTYEQYF. As DNA, the CDR3 is TGTGCCAGCAGTCCGGCGGGAGGAACCTACGAGCAGTACTTC.

The V and J genes are TRBV6-5 and TRBJ1-2; the D gene is possibly TRBD1 (5 bases). The ends were cut back, 6 bases at V and 4 bases at J, with 15 bases in the middle. Germline V CDR1 and CDR2: MNHEY, SVGAGI. The CDR3 is 14 residues long. CDR3 residues: CASRPLGQSYGYTF. The CDR3 DNA reads as TGTGCCAGCAGACCCCTCGGACAAAGCTATGGCTACACCTTC.

V usage is TRBV10-1 and J usage is TRBJ2-2; a weak D match, TRBD2 (5 bases). There are 12 residues in the CDR3. V lost 11 bases and J lost 7, with 14 bases in between. From germline, CDR1 is WNHNN and CDR2 SYGVQD (reference sequence). CDR3 bases: TGCGCCTCGGGGTGGGCGAACGGGGAGCTGTTTTTT. Its translation: CASGWANGELFF.

V usage is TRBV27 and J usage is TRBJ1-6, with TRBD1 identical over 9 bases. Germline trimming cut 5 bases from V and 9 bases from J; bases unmatched to any gene: 11. Germline values: CDR1 MNHEY, CDR2 SMNVEV (reference sequence). The CDR3 covers 16 residues. In nucleotides, the CDR3 is TGTGCCAGCAGTCCATCCCTCCGGGACAGGGCTTCACCCCTCCACTTT. Translated, it gives CASSPSLRDRASPLHF.